Given below is one TCR beta chain in context. Here immunoSEQ multiplex PCR was the method, and the copy in TCRdb shows in-frame clones only, minus some. The profile shows around 200,000 clones, around 82% of them singletons. The germline CDR1 and CDR2 sequences are SNHLY and FYNNEI. The CDR3 is made up of 14 amino acids. V lost 7 bases to trimming and J lost 7 bases; unmatched junction nucleotides: 10. The data stem from a study of blood T cell repertoires in COVID-19. V usage is TRBV2 and J usage is TRBJ2-7; 10 bases match TRBD1. What was sequenced was peripheral blood. The source is a man aged 45-65 years with active or convalescent COVID-19. The CDR3 is CASKDGTGDLEQYF. The CDR3 DNA reads TGTGCCAGCAAGGACGGGACAGGGGACCTGGAGCAGTACTTC.